The clone carrying this TCR beta chain was seen many times. Its matching antigen is unknown. The study defined stable Graves' hyperthyroidism as no ophthalmopathy progression within 18 months. Patients were excluded for uncontrolled infection, other autoimmune disease, pregnancy or lactation. The sample originates from a study of T cells in Graves' hyperthyroidism and ophthalmopathy. Researchers amplified the TCR beta CDR3 regions from RNA transcripts. During a first-round RT-PCR of the TCR CDR3, the HTBI primer set was used. TCRdb processed the multiplex PCR reads anew with MiXCR; each CDR3 protein has one entry. The sample holds some 300,000 distinct CDR3 sequences, 15% to 20% seen once. Germline CDR1 reads MDHEN; CDR2 reads SYDVKM. V was shortened by 5 bases and J by 3 bases, with 7 bases between the two germline ends. This CDR3 has 12 residues. General observations from the study: Also found in blood were most expanded thyroid clonotypes above 0.001. Classification by a 13 V-J model distinguished ophthalmopathy from stable hyperthyroidism.

The sample comprised blood. The receptor comes from a young man with Graves' hyperthyroidism. V is TRBV28 and J is TRBJ1-1; D is uncertain. CDR3 in amino acids: CASSQVYTEAFF. The CDR3 DNA follows: TGTGCCAGCAGTCAGGTCTACACTGAAGCTTTCTTT.